This T cell receptor (beta chain) was recorded in a study of control samples from healthy donors and cancer patients. V lost 10 bases and J 4 bases, leaving 13 bases between the germline ends. The CDR3 consists of 12 residues. Germline loops: CDR1 WNHNN, CDR2 SYGVQD (reference sequence). Libraries were prepared by immunoSEQ multiplex PCR; TCRdb keeps only in-frame clonotypes and omits some of them. Of around 100,000 clones listed, roughly 89% were seen once; the top ten hold around 3%. The sequencing sample was made of blood. This TCR was recovered from a human donor in good health. The donor label of this sample is uncertain. V and J are TRBV10-1 and TRBJ1-2; D gene unclear. The chain's CDR3 is CANYRGSYGYTF. The CDR3 nucleotides read TGCGCCAACTACCGAGGTAGCTATGGCTACACCTTC.